This TCR beta chain comes out of a study of T cell changes during pregnancy in multiple sclerosis. TCRdb keeps only in-frame clones here, not all; method: immunoSEQ multiplex PCR. Of around 41,000 clones listed, more than 75% are singletons. The CDR3 covers 15 residues. V lost 5 bases and J 0 bases, leaving 12 bases between the germline ends. The V gene's germline CDR1 is SGHRS and CDR2 YFSETQ. The sample taken for sequencing was PBMCs (not recorded whether the cells were cultured). The chain combines TRBV5-1 with TRBJ2-1, with no clear D. The receptor was isolated from a female donor with multiple sclerosis, enrolled in a pregnancy study. CDR3 DNA sequence: TGCGCCAGCAGTTTCGAAACCCCCTCCTACAATGAGCAGTTCTTC. Amino acid sequence: CASSFETPSYNEQFF.